This is a list of T cell receptor beta chains from one sample in a study of cytomegalovirus exposure and HLA in healthy donors. TCRdb's table, derived via immunoSEQ multiplex PCR, lists solely in-frame clones and lacks some. Of more than 85,000 clones detected, roughly 12% appear once; the ten largest clones hold more than 15%. Specimen: PBMCs. The receptors derive from a man aged 35 to 55 in good health and CMV-seropositive. CDR3s include the opening cysteine and the closing phenylalanine or tryptophan. D genes are given only for firm matches. Part of the rows lack a size; the others show once, few, many or a class for expanded clones.

>few|TRBV4-3|TRBJ1-4|TRBD1
CASSQGRTGGAGEKLFF
TGCGCCAGCAGCCAGGGCAGGACAGGGGGCGCGGGTGAAAAACTGTTTTTT
>NA|TRBV9|TRBJ2-7|TRBD1
CASSVSTGGAAYEQYF
TGTGCCAGCAGCGTCAGTACAGGGGGTGCCGCCTACGAGCAGTACTTC
>few|TRBV5-1|TRBJ1-5|TRBD1
CASSSKGAPARPQHF
TGCGCCAGCAGCTCAAAGGGGGCCCCCGCCCGGCCCCAGCATTTT
>few|TRBV5-1|TRBJ1-1|NA
CASSTDPPGHTEAFF
TGCGCCAGCAGCACTGATCCTCCGGGTCACACTGAAGCTTTCTTT
>NA|TRBV6-4|TRBJ1-2|NA
CASSDSSLTSHYTF
TGTGCCAGCAGTGACTCCTCCCTCACTTCGCACTACACCTTC
>NA|TRBV19|TRBJ2-1|TRBD2
CASTPAGYNEQFF
TGTGCCAGTACCCCAGCGGGATACAATGAGCAGTTCTTC
>few|TRBV9|TRBJ1-4|NA
CASSVAPGDYNEKLFF
TGTGCCAGCAGCGTAGCCCCAGGGGACTATAATGAAAAACTGTTTTTT
>few|TRBV27|TRBJ2-7|TRBD2
CASSLGLAFSYEQYF
TGTGCCAGCAGTTTGGGACTAGCGTTTTCCTACGAGCAGTACTTC
>few|TRBV18|TRBJ2-2|TRBD2
CASSQRTSGANTGELFF
TGTGCCAGCTCACAACGGACTAGCGGAGCGAACACCGGGGAGCTGTTTTTT
>NA|TRBV29-1|TRBJ2-2|TRBD2
CSVLLETSGTGELFF
TGCAGTGTGCTTTTGGAGACTAGCGGAACCGGGGAGCTGTTTTTT
>NA|TRBV5-1|TRBJ1-1|TRBD1
CASSLIAAGTGVTEAFF
TGCGCCAGCAGCTTGATCGCCGCGGGGACAGGGGTCACTGAAGCTTTCTTT
>NA|TRBV7-2|TRBJ2-1|NA
CASSLTTGFREQFF
TGTGCCAGCAGCTTAACTACAGGGTTCAGGGAGCAGTTCTTC
>few|TRBV7-6|TRBJ2-7|NA
CASSLAESAYEQYF
TGTGCCAGCAGCTTAGCGGAGTCGGCCTACGAGCAGTACTTC
>few|TRBV30|TRBJ2-5|NA
CAWRKGGIQETQYF
TGTGCCTGGAGAAAAGGGGGAATCCAAGAGACCCAGTACTTC
>few|TRBV5-4|TRBJ2-7|TRBD2
CASTPVRTSGSNEQYF
TGTGCCAGCACCCCGGTTCGGACTAGCGGGAGTAACGAGCAGTACTTC
>few|TRBV5-8|TRBJ2-3|TRBD2
CASSTSLATQYF
TGTGCCAGCAGCACCTCACTAGCGACGCAGTATTTT
>NA|TRBV5-1|TRBJ2-7|NA
CASSLKGQGLTTYEQYF
TGCGCCAGCAGCTTGAAGGGCCAGGGCCTAACTACCTACGAGCAGTACTTC
>few|TRBV29-1|TRBJ2-1|TRBD1
CSVVGQGFNEQFF
TGCAGCGTTGTCGGACAGGGGTTTAATGAGCAGTTCTTC
>few|TRBV15|TRBJ1-2|NA
CATSSLFGYTF
TGTGCCACCAGCAGCCTCTTTGGCTACACCTTC
>NA|TRBV6-1|TRBJ2-7|NA
CASNMPYEQYF
TGTGCCAGCAACATGCCCTACGAGCAGTACTTC
>NA|TRBV7-6|TRBJ2-1|TRBD2
CASSPRGGAYEQFF
TGTGCCAGCAGCCCCCGGGGGGGAGCATATGAGCAGTTCTTC
>NA|TRBV7-9|TRBJ2-2|TRBD2
CASSQQAGVKTGELFF
TGTGCCAGCAGCCAACAGGCGGGAGTTAAGACCGGGGAGCTGTTTTTT
>NA|TRBV5-4|TRBJ2-7|NA
CASSLAGSYEQYF
TGTGCCAGCAGCTTGGCAGGAAGCTACGAGCAGTACTTC
>NA|TRBV19|TRBJ2-1|TRBD2
CASRLAGSSYNEQFF
TGTGCCAGTCGACTAGCGGGGAGCTCCTACAATGAGCAGTTCTTC
>few|TRBV7-3|TRBJ2-2|TRBD1
CASSSGQSTGELFF
TGTGCCAGCAGCTCGGGACAGTCCACCGGGGAGCTGTTTTTT
>few|TRBV15|TRBJ1-1|NA
CATSRDFGANTEAFF
TGTGCCACCAGCAGAGATTTTGGAGCTAACACTGAAGCTTTCTTT
>NA|TRBV27|TRBJ2-1|TRBD1
CASSLSWTGHNEQFF
TGTGCCAGCAGTTTATCTTGGACAGGGCACAATGAGCAGTTCTTC
>NA|TRBV27|TRBJ2-1|TRBD2
CASSQFPGGYNEQFF
TGTGCCAGCAGCCAGTTTCCGGGGGGATACAATGAGCAGTTCTTC
>NA|TRBV4-1|TRBJ2-7|NA
CASSPVGGLSYEQYF
TGCGCCAGCAGCCCGGTAGGCGGCCTCTCCTACGAGCAGTACTTC
>few|TRBV5-1|TRBJ2-3|TRBD2
CASSLGLAGGPMGTDTQYF
TGCGCCAGCAGCTTGGGACTAGCGGGAGGGCCGATGGGCACAGATACGCAGTATTTT
>NA|TRBV27|TRBJ2-7|TRBD2
CASSLGAGGYEQYF
TGTGCCAGCAGTCTAGGGGCGGGAGGGTACGAGCAGTACTTC
>few|TRBV11-3|TRBJ2-3|NA
CASSSLPMGTQYF
TGTGCCAGCAGCTCCCTACCCATGGGCACGCAGTATTTT
>few|TRBV9|TRBJ2-3|NA
CASSSRTGDSTDTQYF
TGTGCCAGCAGCTCACGGACGGGAGATAGCACAGATACGCAGTATTTT
>NA|TRBV9|TRBJ2-3|TRBD2
CASSAGTSGSTGTDTQYF
TGTGCCAGCAGCGCCGGGACTAGCGGGAGCACGGGCACAGATACGCAGTATTTT
>NA|TRBV7-9|TRBJ2-7|TRBD1
CASSPNRGRDEQYF
TGTGCCAGCAGCCCCAACAGGGGTAGAGACGAGCAGTACTTC
>NA|TRBV5-1|TRBJ2-3|NA
CASSLEGGTSTDTQYF
TGCGCCAGCAGCTTGGAAGGCGGGACTAGCACAGATACGCAGTATTTT
>NA|TRBV7-3|TRBJ2-3|NA
CASSLVGTDTQYF
TGTGCCAGCAGCTTGGTAGGCACAGATACGCAGTATTTT
>few|TRBV27|TRBJ2-3|TRBD2
CASSSIGTSGRTDTQYF
TGTGCCAGCAGTTCAATCGGGACTAGCGGCCGCACAGATACGCAGTATTTT
>few|TRBV6-5|TRBJ2-7|NA
CASSYSYGNYEQYF
TGTGCCAGCAGTTACTCCTACGGGAACTACGAGCAGTACTTC
>many|TRBV5-4|TRBJ2-3|TRBD2
CASSRPKRDTQYF
TGTGCCAGCAGCCGCCCTAAGCGGGACACGCAGTATTTT
>few|TRBV6-6|TRBJ2-5|NA
CASSYDSGGQETQYF
TGTGCCAGCAGTTATGACAGTGGGGGGCAAGAGACCCAGTACTTC
>few|TRBV9|TRBJ2-1|NA
CASSVGQYNEQFF
TGTGCCAGCAGCGTAGGGCAGTACAATGAGCAGTTCTTC
>NA|TRBV5-1|TRBJ2-1|NA
CASSLAFSSSYNEQFF
TGCGCCAGCAGCTTGGCCTTCTCTAGCTCCTACAATGAGCAGTTCTTC